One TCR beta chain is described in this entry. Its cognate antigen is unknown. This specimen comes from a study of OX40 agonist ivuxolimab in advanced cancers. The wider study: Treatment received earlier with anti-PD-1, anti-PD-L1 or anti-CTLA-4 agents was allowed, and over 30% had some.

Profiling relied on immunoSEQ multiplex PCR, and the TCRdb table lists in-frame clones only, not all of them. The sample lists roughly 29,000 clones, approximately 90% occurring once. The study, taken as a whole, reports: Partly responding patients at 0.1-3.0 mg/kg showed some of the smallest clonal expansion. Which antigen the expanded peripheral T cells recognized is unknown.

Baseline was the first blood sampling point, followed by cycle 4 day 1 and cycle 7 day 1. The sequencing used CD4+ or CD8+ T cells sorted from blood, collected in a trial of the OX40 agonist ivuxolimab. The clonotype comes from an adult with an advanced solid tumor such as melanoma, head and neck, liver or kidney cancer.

The DNA for the CDR3 is TGTGCCAGCAGTCCCGGGCAGACCTACGAGCAGTACTTC. Translation gives CASSPGQTYEQYF. V and J are TRBV7-6 and TRBJ2-7; D call uncertain. The V and J ends lost 6 bases and 2 bases respectively, with 11 bases between them. In germline, CDR1 is SGHVS, CDR2 FNYEAQ. The length of the CDR3 is 13 residues. Full variable domain (outside the CDR3, taken from reference TRBV7-6 and TRBJ2-7): GAGVSQSPRYKVTKRGQDVALRCDPISGHVSLYWYRQALGQGPEFLTYFNYEAQQDKSGLPNDRFSAERPEGSISTLTIQRTEQRDSAMYRCASSPGQTYEQYFGPGTRLTVT.